This record looks at one TCR beta chain sequence and its context. J gave up 3 bases and V 1 base, and 4 bases lay outside the gene matches. The germline V gene encodes CDR1 SGHAT and CDR2 FQNNGV. The CDR3 runs to 15 residues. The source of the sample is a study of blood T cell repertoires in COVID-19. Turning to the study itself: Some COVID-19 samples were acute and others convalescent; all came from the United States, Italy and Spain. PBMCs, B-cell-depleted T cells, or T cells were the source of the cDNA or gDNA that made up the material.

Original methodology: From reference gene primer amplification, estimates of nucleated cell counts were derived. Produced via immunoSEQ multiplex PCR; TCRdb's table is partial and in-frame only. V, J and clone size reflect that table, while D and trimming were determined from the DNA. Of about 280,000 clones listed, around 88% are singletons. The receptor's source is a woman younger than 45 who had recovered from COVID-19. Sequencing input: peripheral blood. This chain uses TRBV11-2 with TRBJ2-7, with 9 nucleotides matching TRBD1. The CDR3 region is CASSLAPTGGYEQYF. CDR3 coding DNA: TGTGCCAGCAGCTTAGCGCCGACAGGGGGCTACGAGCAGTACTTC.